A selection of T cell receptor beta chains follows, all from one sample in a study of identical twins. TCRdb used MiXCR to reprocess the 5' RACE reads, holding one entry per CDR3 protein. The sample gives hundreds of thousands of distinct CDR3 sequences, less than 7% of which show up once; 1.5% to 2% is in the top ten. Material for sequencing was naive T cells sorted from blood. These receptors originate from a man aged 18 to 29 in good health. The CDR3 runs from the conserved cysteine through the conserved F or W. D genes are given only for firm matches. Size values are once, few and many counts, or a class for expanded clones, and some rows have none.

D,V,J,size,CDR3,DNA
TRBD2,TRBV10-3,TRBJ2-7,-,CAIRETSAKGDYYEQYF,TGTGCCATCAGGGAGACTAGCGCCAAAGGGGACTACTACGAGCAGTACTTC
-,TRBV24-1,TRBJ2-5,few,CATSDLHRGAETQYF,TGTGCCACCAGTGATTTGCACCGAGGGGCTGAGACCCAGTACTTC
-,TRBV7-6,TRBJ2-1,-,CASSQGRDQYNEQFF,TGTGCCAGCAGCCAGGGGAGGGATCAATACAATGAGCAGTTCTTC
TRBD2,TRBV5-1,TRBJ2-5,-,CASSFRSGRLGTQYF,TGCGCCAGCAGCTTCCGCAGCGGGAGGCTGGGGACCCAGTACTTC
TRBD1,TRBV29-1,TRBJ1-5,many,CSVAPTGSQPQHF,TGCAGCGTTGCCCCGACAGGGAGCCAGCCCCAGCATTTT
TRBD2,TRBV19,TRBJ2-3,-,CASSPGTSGLNTDTQYF,TGTGCCAGTAGTCCTGGGACTAGCGGTCTAAACACAGATACGCAGTATTTT
TRBD2,TRBV5-1,TRBJ2-1,-,CASSPGLAGGPSYNEQFF,TGCGCCAGCAGCCCGGGACTAGCGGGAGGGCCCTCCTACAATGAGCAGTTCTTC
-,TRBV18,TRBJ1-5,-,CASSPPDQTNQPQHF,TGTGCCAGCTCTCCCCCCGACCAAACCAATCAGCCCCAGCATTTT
-,TRBV27,TRBJ1-5,few,CASSLQGKNQPQHF,TGTGCCAGCAGTTTACAGGGGAAGAATCAGCCCCAGCATTTT
TRBD2,TRBV5-1,TRBJ2-3,many,CASSDSGSGQYF,TGCGCCAGCAGCGATAGCGGGAGTGGGCAGTATTTT
TRBD2,TRBV12-3/TRBV12-4,TRBJ2-1,-,CASQRRTSGSLEQFF,TGTGCCAGTCAACGACGGACTAGCGGGAGTCTTGAGCAGTTCTTC
-,TRBV30,TRBJ2-7,few,CAWSSLDWNYEQYF,TGTGCCTGGAGTTCGCTAGACTGGAACTACGAGCAGTACTTC
TRBD2,TRBV7-9,TRBJ2-1,few,CASSLVGTSKVSEFF,TGTGCCAGCAGCTTAGTTGGGACTAGTAAAGTCTCAGAGTTCTTC
-,TRBV14,TRBJ2-1,many,CASSQRDSYNEQFF,TGTGCCAGCAGCCAGCGGGACTCCTACAATGAGCAGTTCTTC
-,TRBV27,TRBJ2-5,few,CASSLWEDGLETQYF,TGTGCCAGCAGTTTATGGGAAGATGGACTCGAGACCCAGTACTTC
-,TRBV12-3/TRBV12-4,TRBJ1-5,many,CASSLGGGTRPQHF,TGTGCCAGCAGTTTAGGGGGGGGTACTCGGCCCCAGCATTTT
TRBD1,TRBV2,TRBJ2-2,once,CASTKTGPNTGELFF,TGTGCCAGCACCAAGACAGGGCCTAACACCGGGGAGCTGTTTTTT
-,TRBV19,TRBJ2-2,-,CASGTWNTGELFF,TGTGCCAGTGGGACTTGGAACACCGGGGAGCTGTTTTTT
-,TRBV29-1,TRBJ2-2,-,CSVMRSPGELFF,TGCAGCGTTATGCGGTCCCCCGGGGAGCTGTTTTTT
-,TRBV7-9,TRBJ1-6,-,CASSLDSPLHF,TGTGCCAGCAGCTTAGATTCACCCCTCCACTTT
TRBD2,TRBV3-1,TRBJ2-5,-,CASSQANSGSAETQYF,TGTGCCAGCAGCCAAGCTAATAGCGGGAGTGCGGAGACCCAGTACTTC
-,TRBV14,TRBJ1-1,-,CASSQDPRGRGEAFF,TGTGCCAGCAGCCAAGATCCCCGGGGGAGGGGTGAAGCTTTCTTT
-,TRBV7-9,TRBJ2-7,few,CASSLDPSGTLGYEQYF,TGTGCCAGCAGCTTGGATCCGTCGGGGACACTAGGATACGAGCAGTACTTC
-,TRBV12-3/TRBV12-4,TRBJ1-3,many,CASDSGRGNTIYF,TGTGCCAGCGACTCAGGGCGCGGAAACACCATATATTTT
TRBD2,TRBV4-2,TRBJ2-2,few,CASSQESFSGGGAGELFF,TGTGCCAGCAGCCAAGAAAGTTTTAGCGGGGGCGGAGCCGGGGAGCTGTTTTTT
-,TRBV15,TRBJ2-1,-,CATSRDLGNEQFF,TGTGCCACCAGCAGAGATTTAGGCAATGAGCAGTTCTTC
TRBD2,TRBV28,TRBJ2-7,many,CASRLAGANHEQYF,TGTGCCAGCAGACTAGCGGGGGCCAACCACGAGCAGTACTTC
-,TRBV29-1,TRBJ2-2,few,CSGGAANTGELFF,TGCAGCGGGGGGGCAGCGAACACCGGGGAGCTGTTTTTT
TRBD1,TRBV7-8,TRBJ2-6,many,CASNKDRGRSGANVLTF,TGTGCCAGCAACAAAGACAGGGGACGCTCTGGGGCCAACGTCCTGACTTTC
-,TRBV6-1,TRBJ2-7,many,CASRRYEQYF,TGTGCCAGCCGGCGATACGAGCAGTACTTC
-,TRBV18,TRBJ2-5,-,CASSPRHDTPSRLGETQYF,TGTGCCAGCTCGCCCCGTCACGACACCCCTAGCCGTTTGGGAGAGACCCAGTACTTC
TRBD1,TRBV12-3/TRBV12-4,TRBJ1-5,-,CASRKTGAGSNQPQHF,TGTGCCAGCAGAAAGACAGGGGCAGGGAGCAATCAGCCCCAGCATTTT
-,TRBV10-3,TRBJ1-1,many,CAISVGGWNTEAFF,TGTGCCATCAGTGTGGGGGGCTGGAACACTGAAGCTTTCTTT
-,TRBV3-1,TRBJ2-1,-,CASSQEEDGVSSGYNEQFF,TGTGCCAGCAGCCAAGAAGAGGACGGTGTTTCGTCGGGGTACAATGAGCAGTTCTTC
-,TRBV5-1,TRBJ2-3,many,CASSLVEATQYF,TGCGCCAGCAGCTTGGTTGAAGCTACGCAGTATTTT
TRBD2,TRBV11-2,TRBJ2-1,many,CASSFWGLAGSSSYNEQFF,TGTGCCAGCAGCTTTTGGGGACTAGCGGGGAGTAGCTCCTACAATGAGCAGTTCTTC
TRBD1,TRBV29-1,TRBJ1-4,-,CSCRGAGGEKLFF,TGCAGCTGTCGCGGCGCAGGGGGCGAAAAACTGTTTTTT
TRBD1,TRBV11-2,TRBJ1-3,few,CASSPIRGRILGNTIYF,TGTGCCAGCAGCCCGATCAGGGGGCGGATATTGGGAAACACCATATATTTT
TRBD1,TRBV10-3,TRBJ1-2,many,CAISESGIPGQGEIYGYTF,TGTGCCATCAGTGAGTCGGGAATTCCGGGACAGGGAGAGATCTATGGCTACACCTTC
-,TRBV7-9,TRBJ1-1,-,CASSLSVTEAFF,TGTGCCAGCAGCTTGTCAGTCACTGAAGCTTTCTTT